This TCR beta chain stems from a study of T-cell reconstitution after alpha-beta-depleted transplantation in children. A library of TCRbeta sequences, prepared with unique molecular identifiers, was generated. TCRdb ran MiXCR on the PCR reads and lists one entry per CDR3 protein. The table has around 960,000 distinct CDR3 sequences, roughly 29% seen once. Deletions cut 4 bases from V and 0 bases from J, with 10 bases between. Germline CDR1 reads SGDLS; CDR2 reads YYNGEE. There are 15 residues in the CDR3. The V gene is TRBV9, the J gene TRBJ1-4, with D unresolved. Sequenced material: PBMCs, mostly from graft donor cells, taken 360 days after TCRalphabeta/CD19-depleted stem cell transplant. The TCR comes from a boy under two years old who had a stem cell transplant for SCID, so the T cells may come from the graft donor. The CDR3 coding sequence is TGTGCCAGCAGCCCCCCCGGGTCAACTAATGAAAAACTGTTTTTT. Translation gives CASSPPGSTNEKLFF.